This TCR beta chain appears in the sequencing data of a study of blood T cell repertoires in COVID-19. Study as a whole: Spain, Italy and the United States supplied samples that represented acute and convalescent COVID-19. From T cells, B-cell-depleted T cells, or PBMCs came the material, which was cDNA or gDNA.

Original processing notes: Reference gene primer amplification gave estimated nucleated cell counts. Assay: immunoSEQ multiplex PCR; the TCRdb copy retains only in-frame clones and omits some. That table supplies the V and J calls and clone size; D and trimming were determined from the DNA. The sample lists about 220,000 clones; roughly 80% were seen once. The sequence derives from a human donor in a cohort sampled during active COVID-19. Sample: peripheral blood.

CDR3 DNA: TGTGCCAGCAGCTCAGACGGGACAGGATTGAACTATGGCTACACCTTC. Translating gives CASSSDGTGLNYGYTF. The gene calls are TRBV28 and TRBJ1-2, with 8 positions matching TRBD1. The germline V gene encodes CDR1 MDHEN and CDR2 SYDVKM. The J segment lost 2 bases and the V segment lost 6 bases, leaving 11 bases of the junction unmatched. This CDR3 is 16 amino acids long.